The present entry profiles one T cell receptor beta chain with its context. The sample comes from a study of T cell responses to AZD1222 COVID-19 vaccine. TCRdb keeps only in-frame clones here, not all; method: immunoSEQ multiplex PCR. The sample includes some 170,000 clones, 88% of them seen just once. The receptor's source is an adult who received the AZD1222 COVID-19 vaccine. Sequenced here: peripheral blood, sampled 28 days after the second AZD1222 dose.

This chain's CDR3 is CASSQAFSSYNSPLHF. Here the CDR3 DNA reads TGTGCCAGCAGCCAAGCCTTTAGCTCCTATAATTCACCCCTCCACTTT. The rearrangement joins TRBV14 to TRBJ1-6; D unresolved. Trimming took 1 base from V and 0 from J, leaving 7 bases between them. Per the germline V gene, CDR1 is SGHDN and CDR2 is FVKESK. The CDR3 totals 16 residues.